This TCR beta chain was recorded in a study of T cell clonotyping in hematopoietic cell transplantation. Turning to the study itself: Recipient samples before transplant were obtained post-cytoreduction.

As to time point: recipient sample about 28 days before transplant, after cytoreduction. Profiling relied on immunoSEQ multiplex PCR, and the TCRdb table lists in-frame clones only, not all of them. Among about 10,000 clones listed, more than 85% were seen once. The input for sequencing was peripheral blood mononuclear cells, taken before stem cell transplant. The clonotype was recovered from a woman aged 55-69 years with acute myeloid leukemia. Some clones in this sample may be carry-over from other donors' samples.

CDR3 nucleotides: TGTGCCAGCAGTTTAAAGAAGAGAGAAAAACTGTTTTTT. Translated, it gives CASSLKKREKLFF. This sequence joins TRBV6-5 and TRBJ1-4; unclear D gene. With 4 bases removed from V and 8 bases from J, the gap between germline ends came to 11 bases. CDR3 size: 13 residues. From germline, CDR1 is MNHEY and CDR2 SVGAGI.